This record covers a single T cell receptor beta chain. In the original analysis: Amplification of reference gene primers provided the estimated nucleated cell counts. The method was immunoSEQ multiplex PCR; TCRdb's version includes in-frame clones alone and lacks a portion of them. V, J and clone size were drawn from that table, and D and trimming were deduced from the DNA. Here the sample spans over 100,000 clones, roughly nine tenths being singletons. The CDR3 runs 14 residues. V lost 3 bases and J lost 6, with 14 bases in between. The germline V gene has CDR1 SGHNT and CDR2 YYREEE (reference sequence). The data are from a study of blood T cell repertoires in COVID-19. The wider study: Sources were T cells, B-cell-depleted T cells, or PBMCs; the material itself was cDNA or gDNA.

Source material: peripheral blood. This chain links TRBV5-4 with TRBJ2-3; D uncertain. This TCR was recovered from a man in his fifties with active COVID-19. The CDR3 DNA sequence: TGTGCCAGCAGCTCGCGATCGGTTGTGGATACGCAGTATTTT. Its protein product is CASSSRSVVDTQYF.